The clone carrying this TCR beta chain was found many times. This specimen comes from a study of T cells in Graves' hyperthyroidism and ophthalmopathy. TCR beta CDR3 sequences were amplified from RNA transcripts. HTBI primers drove first-round RT-PCR of the TCR CDR3. Each CDR3 protein gets one entry after TCRdb re-called the multiplex PCR reads with MiXCR. The table includes fewer than 600,000 distinct CDR3 sequences, approximately 15% detected once. In patients aged 18 to 65, hyperthyroidism was newly diagnosed, with duration under 2 months. This CDR3 is built from 17 residues. In germline, CDR1 is LNHDA, CDR2 SQIVND (reference sequence). V shed 5 bases and J 5 bases; nucleotides not matched to a gene: 17.

The specimen sequenced was blood. The sequence derives from a woman aged 18-30 years with Graves' hyperthyroidism. The V call is TRBV19, the J call TRBJ1-1, with TRBD1 identical over 7 bases. CDR3 region: CASSYRQGAYWETEAFF. The CDR3 coding sequence is TGTGCCAGTAGTTACCGACAGGGAGCTTACTGGGAAACTGAAGCTTTCTTT.